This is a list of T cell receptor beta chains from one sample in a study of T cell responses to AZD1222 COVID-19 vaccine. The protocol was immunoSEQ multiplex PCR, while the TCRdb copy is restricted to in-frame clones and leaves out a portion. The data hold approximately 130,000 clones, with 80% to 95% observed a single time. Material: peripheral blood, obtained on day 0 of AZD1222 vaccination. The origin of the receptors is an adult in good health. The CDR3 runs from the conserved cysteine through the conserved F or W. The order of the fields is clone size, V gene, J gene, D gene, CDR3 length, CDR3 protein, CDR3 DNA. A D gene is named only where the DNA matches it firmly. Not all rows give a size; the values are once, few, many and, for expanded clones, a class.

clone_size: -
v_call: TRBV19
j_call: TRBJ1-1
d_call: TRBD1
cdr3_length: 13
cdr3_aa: CASSFTGDTEAFF
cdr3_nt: TGTGCCAGTAGCTTCACAGGGGATACTGAAGCTTTCTTT

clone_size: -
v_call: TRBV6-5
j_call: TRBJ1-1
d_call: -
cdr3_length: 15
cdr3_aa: CASSYMGRRNTEAFF
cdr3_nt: TGTGCCAGCAGTTACATGGGCAGGCGTAACACTGAAGCTTTCTTT

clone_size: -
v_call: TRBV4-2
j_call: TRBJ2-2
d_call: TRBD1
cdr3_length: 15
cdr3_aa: CASSQGGQVTGELFF
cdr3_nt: TGTGCCAGCAGCCAAGGGGGACAGGTCACCGGGGAGCTGTTTTTT

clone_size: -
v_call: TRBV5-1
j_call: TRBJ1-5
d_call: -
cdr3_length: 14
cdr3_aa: CASSLGEGNQPQHF
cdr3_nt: TGCGCCAGCAGCTTGGGGGAGGGCAACCAGCCCCAGCATTTT

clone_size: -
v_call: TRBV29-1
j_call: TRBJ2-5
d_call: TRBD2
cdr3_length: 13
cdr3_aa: CSVDPGRGETQYF
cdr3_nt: TGCAGCGTTGATCCGGGGCGGGGGGAGACCCAGTACTTC

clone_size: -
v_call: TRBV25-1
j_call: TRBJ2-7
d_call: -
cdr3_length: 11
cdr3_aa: CASYSPYEQYF
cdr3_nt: TGTGCCAGCTACAGCCCTTACGAGCAGTACTTC

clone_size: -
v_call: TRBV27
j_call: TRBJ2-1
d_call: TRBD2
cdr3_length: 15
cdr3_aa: CASRGGLAGAHEQFF
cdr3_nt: TGTGCCAGCAGGGGAGGACTAGCGGGAGCGCATGAGCAGTTCTTC

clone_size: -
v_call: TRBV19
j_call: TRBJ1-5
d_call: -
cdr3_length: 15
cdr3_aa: CASKSPGRGNQPQHF
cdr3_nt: TGTGCCAGTAAATCTCCTGGACGGGGAAATCAGCCCCAGCATTTT

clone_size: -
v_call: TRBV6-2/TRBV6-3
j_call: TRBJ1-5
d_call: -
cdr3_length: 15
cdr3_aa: CASSTYRSSNQPQHF
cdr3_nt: TGTGCCAGCAGTACGTACAGGAGCTCCAATCAGCCCCAGCATTTT

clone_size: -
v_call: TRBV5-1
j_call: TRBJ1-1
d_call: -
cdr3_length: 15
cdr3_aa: CASSLVVAANTEAFF
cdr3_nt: TGCGCCAGCAGCTTGGTCGTAGCTGCAAACACTGAAGCTTTCTTT

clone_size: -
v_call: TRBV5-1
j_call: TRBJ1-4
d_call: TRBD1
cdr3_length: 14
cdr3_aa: CASSFGTGNEKLFF
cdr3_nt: TGCGCCAGCAGCTTTGGGACAGGGAATGAAAAACTGTTTTTT

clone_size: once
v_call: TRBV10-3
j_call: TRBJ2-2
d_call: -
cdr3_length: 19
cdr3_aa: CAIRPYSFNGVVNTGELFF
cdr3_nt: TGTGCCATCAGGCCCTATTCCTTCAACGGCGTGGTGAACACCGGGGAGCTGTTTTTT

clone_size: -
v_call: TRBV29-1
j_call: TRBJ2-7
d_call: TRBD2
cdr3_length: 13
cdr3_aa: CSADSGLSYEQYF
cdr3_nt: TGCAGCGCCGATAGCGGGTTGAGCTACGAGCAGTACTTC

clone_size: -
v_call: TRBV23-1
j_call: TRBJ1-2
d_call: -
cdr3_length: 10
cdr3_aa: CANEGQLYTF
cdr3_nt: TGCGCTAACGAGGGCCAACTCTACACCTTC

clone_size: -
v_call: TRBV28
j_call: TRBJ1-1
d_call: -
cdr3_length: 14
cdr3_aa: CASSLSLLGTEAFF
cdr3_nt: TGTGCCAGCAGTTTATCCCTATTGGGGACTGAAGCTTTCTTT

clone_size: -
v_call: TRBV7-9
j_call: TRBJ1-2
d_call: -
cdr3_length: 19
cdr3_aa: CASSLAGIAETSNGYGYTF
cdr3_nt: TGTGCCAGCAGCTTAGCCGGTATAGCTGAGACCTCGAACGGCTATGGCTACACCTTC

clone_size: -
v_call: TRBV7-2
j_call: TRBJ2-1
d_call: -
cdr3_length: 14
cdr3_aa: CASSQSAGNNEQFF
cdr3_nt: TGTGCCAGCAGTCAATCCGCGGGGAACAATGAGCAGTTCTTC

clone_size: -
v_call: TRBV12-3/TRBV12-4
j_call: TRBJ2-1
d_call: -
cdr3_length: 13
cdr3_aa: CASTLASYNEQFF
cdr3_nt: TGTGCCAGCACCCTTGCCTCCTACAATGAGCAGTTCTTC

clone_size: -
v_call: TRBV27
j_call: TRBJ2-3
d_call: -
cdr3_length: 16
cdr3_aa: CASRQGRGGRTDTQYF
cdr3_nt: TGTGCCAGCAGGCAGGGGAGAGGGGGACGCACAGATACGCAGTATTTT

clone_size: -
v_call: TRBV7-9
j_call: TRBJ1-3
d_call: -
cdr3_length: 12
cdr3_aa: CASQVSGNTIYF
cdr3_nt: TGTGCCAGCCAGGTCTCTGGAAACACCATATATTTT

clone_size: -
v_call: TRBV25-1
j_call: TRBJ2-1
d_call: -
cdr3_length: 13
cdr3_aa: CASSETTGTEQFF
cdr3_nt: TGTGCCAGCAGTGAGACGACAGGCACTGAGCAGTTCTTC

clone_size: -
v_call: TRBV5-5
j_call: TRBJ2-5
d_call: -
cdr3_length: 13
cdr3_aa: CASSHNSKETQYF
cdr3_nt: TGTGCCAGCAGCCATAATTCGAAGGAGACCCAGTACTTC

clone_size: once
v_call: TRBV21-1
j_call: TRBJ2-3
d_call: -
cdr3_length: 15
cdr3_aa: CASTDQRLATDTQYF
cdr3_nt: TGTGCCAGCACCGACCAGCGACTGGCCACAGATACGCAGTATTTT

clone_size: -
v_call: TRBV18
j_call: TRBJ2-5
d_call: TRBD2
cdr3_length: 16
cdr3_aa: CASSGTSGSGKETQYF
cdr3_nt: TGTGCCAGCTCAGGGACTAGCGGGAGTGGCAAAGAGACCCAGTACTTC

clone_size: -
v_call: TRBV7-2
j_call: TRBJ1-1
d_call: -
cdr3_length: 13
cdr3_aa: CASREDRNTEAFF
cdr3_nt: TGTGCCAGCAGGGAGGACAGAAACACTGAAGCTTTCTTT

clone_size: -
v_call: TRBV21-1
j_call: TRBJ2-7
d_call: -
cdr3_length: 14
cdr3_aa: CASSKGTQFYEQYF
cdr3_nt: TGTGCCAGCAGCAAAGGGACACAGTTCTACGAGCAGTACTTC

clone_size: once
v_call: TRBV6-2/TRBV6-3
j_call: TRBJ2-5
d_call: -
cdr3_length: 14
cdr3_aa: CASSYWGLQETQYF
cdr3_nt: TGTGCCAGCAGTTATTGGGGGCTCCAAGAGACCCAGTACTTC

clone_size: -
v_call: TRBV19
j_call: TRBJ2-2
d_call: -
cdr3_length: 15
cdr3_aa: CASQGWDVGTGELFF
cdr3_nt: TGTGCCAGTCAGGGGTGGGACGTCGGCACCGGGGAGCTGTTTTTT

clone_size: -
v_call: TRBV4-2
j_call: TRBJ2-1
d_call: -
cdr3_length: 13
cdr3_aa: CASSQDHYNEQFF
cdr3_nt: TGTGCCAGCAGCCAAGACCACTACAATGAGCAGTTCTTC

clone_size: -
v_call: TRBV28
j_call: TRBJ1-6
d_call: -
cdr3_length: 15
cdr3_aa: CASRRIGTGHSPLHF
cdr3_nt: TGTGCCAGCAGACGGATTGGGACGGGCCACTCACCCCTCCACTTT

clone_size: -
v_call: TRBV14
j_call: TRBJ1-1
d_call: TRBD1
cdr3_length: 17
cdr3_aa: CASSPVGQPLMNTEAFF
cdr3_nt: TGTGCCAGCTCCCCTGTGGGACAGCCACTGATGAACACTGAAGCTTTCTTT

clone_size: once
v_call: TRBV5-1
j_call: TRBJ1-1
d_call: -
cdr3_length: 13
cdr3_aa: CASKPDSNTEAFF
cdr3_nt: TGCGCCAGCAAACCAGACTCGAACACTGAAGCTTTCTTT

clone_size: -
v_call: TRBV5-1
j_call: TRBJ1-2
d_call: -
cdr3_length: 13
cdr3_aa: CASSRDRIYGYTF
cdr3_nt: TGCGCCAGCAGTAGAGATAGGATCTATGGCTACACCTTC

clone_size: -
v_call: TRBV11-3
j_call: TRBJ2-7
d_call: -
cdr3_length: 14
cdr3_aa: CASSLSGQDYEQYF
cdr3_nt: TGTGCCAGCAGCCTCAGCGGGCAAGACTACGAGCAGTACTTC